The 29 T cell receptor beta chains below were found in one sample sequenced in a study of T-cell memory formation after mild COVID-19. TCRdb re-analysed the 5' RACE reads in MiXCR, keeping a single row per CDR3 protein. The table includes some 40,000 distinct CDR3 sequences, under 7.5% detected once. Sequences were obtained from PBMCs or a T cell subset sorted from them (not recorded which). The receptors shown here come from a man younger than 30 who had mild COVID-19 (a few samples of this study predate the infection). Cell type and time point are not known.

This chain uses TRBV12-3 or TRBV12-4 with TRBJ1-1, with D hard to call. This CDR3 has 14 residues. V was pared by 2 bases and J by 3 bases, with 10 bases between. CDR3: CASSLMGRDTEAFF. The CDR3 nucleotides read TGTGCCAGCAGTTTAATGGGTCGCGACACTGAAGCTTTCTTT.

At least ten counts were recorded for this clonotype. V usage is TRBV4-1 and J usage is TRBJ2-5; tentatively, D is TRBD2 (6 bases). V was pared by 1 base and J by 1 base, with 10 bases between. The CDR3 is 15 amino acids. Germline V CDR1 and CDR2: MGHRA, YSYEKL. This chain's CDR3 is CASSQGVAVQETQYF. The CDR3 DNA follows: TGCGCCAGCAGCCAAGGGGTAGCGGTCCAAGAGACCCAGTACTTC.

This clonotype was counted only a few times. The chain couples TRBV12-3 or TRBV12-4 to TRBJ1-1, with D perhaps matching TRBD1 (5 bases). The length of the CDR3 is 12 residues. V lost 10 bases and J lost 8, with 17 bases in between. The CDR3, as DNA: TGTGCCACCTCACTGGCGGGGGGGGAAGCTTTCTTT. Its protein is CATSLAGGEAFF.

This chain uses TRBV12-3 or TRBV12-4 with TRBJ1-3; the D is unclear. CDR3 length equals 14 residues. V lost 0 bases and J 9 bases, leaving 12 bases between the germline ends. The CDR3 region has the DNA TGTGCCAGCAGTTTAGCCCATCGGAAGGGCACCATATATTTT. Amino acid sequence: CASSLAHRKGTIYF.

This clonotype showed up many times. The chain combines TRBV27 with TRBJ1-5, with TRBD1 identical over 9 bases. This CDR3 spans 14 amino acids. J lost 9 bases, V lost 6 bases, and 9 bases had no gene match. From germline, CDR1 is MNHEY and CDR2 SMNVEV (reference sequence). Here the CDR3 reads CASSKGQGGSPQHF. Here the CDR3 DNA reads TGTGCCAGCAGCAAGGGACAGGGTGGGTCGCCCCAGCATTTT.

The rearrangement joins TRBV7-9 to TRBJ2-3; D could derive from TRBD1 or TRBD2 (6 bases each). This CDR3 is built from 16 residues. Germline CDR1 reads SEHNR; CDR2 reads FQNEAQ (reference sequence). The germline V and J ends were trimmed by 8 bases and 2 bases, with 20 bases remaining between them. CDR3 coding DNA: TGTGCCAGCTCCTCCCATACCGGGGGCGTCACAGATACGCAGTATTTT. Its translation is CASSSHTGGVTDTQYF. Full variable domain (missing parts from reference TRBV7-9 and TRBJ2-3): DTGVSQNPRHKITKRGQNVTFRCDPISEHNRLYWYRQTLGQGPEFLTYFQNEAQLEKSRLLSDRFSAERPKGSFSTLEIQRTEQGDSAMYLCASSSHTGGVTDTQYFGPGTRLTVL.

The CDR3 nucleotides read TGTGCCAGCAGCTTAGCCAAGAACACTGAAGCTTTCTTT. This codes for CASSLAKNTEAFF. This chain links TRBV7-2 with TRBJ1-1; D is undetermined. The CDR3 length is 13 residues. Germline V gene data show CDR1 as SGHTA and CDR2 as FQGNSA. Trimming removed 0 bases at V and 1 base at J, with 3 bases between.

The table lists this clonotype with many counts. This chain joins TRBV4-3 and TRBJ2-1; D could derive from TRBD1 or TRBD2 (6 bases each). Germline values: CDR1 LGHNA, CDR2 YSLEER. The germline V and J ends were trimmed by 5 bases and 9 bases, with 23 bases remaining between them. The length of the CDR3 is 16 residues. CDR3 in amino acids: CASSWSLVTGAGEQFF. The DNA for the CDR3 is TGCGCCAGCAGCTGGAGCCTAGTGACGGGGGCTGGTGAGCAGTTCTTC.

The J gene is TRBJ2-3, the V gene TRBV12-3 or TRBV12-4; D possibly corresponds to TRBD2 (6 bases). V was shortened by 7 bases and J by 1 base, with 12 bases between the two germline ends. The CDR3 loop spans 14 amino acids. CDR3 sequence: CASTRDSGTDTQYF. For the CDR3, the DNA is TGTGCCAGCACGAGGGACTCCGGCACAGATACGCAGTATTTT.

The chain is built from TRBV2 and TRBJ1-2; D is ambiguous. The germline V and J ends were trimmed by 4 bases and 3 bases, with 15 bases remaining between them. CDR1 is SNHLY, CDR2 FYNNEI, per germline. The CDR3 has 15 amino acids. The CDR3 loop reads CASSGTVGDDYGYTF. In DNA, the CDR3 is TGTGCCAGCAGTGGAACAGTAGGAGATGACTATGGCTACACCTTC. Full variable domain (remainder filled in from reference TRBV2 and TRBJ1-2): EPEVTQTPSHQVTQMGQEVILRCVPISNHLYFYWYRQILGQKVEFLVSFYNNEISEKSEIFDDQFSVERPDGSNFTLKIRSTKLEDSAMYFCASSGTVGDDYGYTFGSGTRLTVV.

This clonotype was picked up a small number of times. This sequence joins TRBV29-1 and TRBJ2-7; 10 bases align to TRBD1. V lost 5 bases to trimming and J lost 2 bases; unmatched junction nucleotides: 3. Germline V lookup: CDR1 SQVTM, CDR2 ANQGSEA. The CDR3 length is 13 residues. The CDR3 loop is CSVPGTGAYEQYF. The CDR3 nucleotides read TGCAGCGTTCCCGGGACAGGGGCCTACGAGCAGTACTTC.

This clonotype was seen a few times. The chain's CDR3 is CASSPQPGQGTTEAFF. The CDR3 coding sequence is TGTGCCAGCTCACCCCAACCGGGACAGGGTACGACTGAAGCTTTCTTT. The V and J genes are TRBV18 and TRBJ1-1; 9 positions match TRBD1. The CDR3 is 16 residues long. V lost 3 bases, J lost 5 bases, and 10 bases stayed unmatched. Germline V gene data show CDR1 as KGHSH and CDR2 as LQKENI.

This clonotype was seen a few times. This sequence joins TRBV11-1 and TRBJ2-1, with TRBD1 matching 7 bases. This CDR3 is built from 15 residues. Germline CDR1 SGHAT, CDR2 FQDESV (reference sequence). Trimming at V came to 4 bases and at J to 3 bases, leaving 6 bases not matched to a gene. The CDR3 DNA reads as TGTGCCAGCAGCTATTTCGGGACAGTCTACAATGAGCAGTTCTTC. It translates to CASSYFGTVYNEQFF.

This clonotype was picked up many times. The CDR3 region has the DNA TGCAGTGCTACAACCGGGACAGGGGGTTCCAATGAGCAGTTCTTC. Its protein is CSATTGTGGSNEQFF. The chain links TRBV20-1 to TRBJ2-1; 11 positions agree with TRBD1. There are 15 residues in the CDR3. Germline V gene lookup returns CDR1 DFQATT and CDR2 SNEGSKA (reference sequence). Trimming took 4 bases from V and 6 from J; bases not matched to a gene: 8.

A few counts support this clonotype. This rearrangement joins TRBV6-6 to TRBJ2-5; unclear D gene. CDR3 length: 12 amino acids. Deletions cut 2 bases from V and 4 bases from J, with 5 bases between. Germline CDR1 is MNHNY and CDR2 is SVGAGI (reference sequence). CDR3 sequence (DNA): TGTGCCAGCAGTTACCATTCAGAGACCCAGTACTTC. It is translated as CASSYHSETQYF.

J is TRBJ1-6 and V is TRBV5-1; D gene uncertain. Germline CDR1 is SGHRS and CDR2 is YFSETQ. V dropped 0 bases and J dropped 13 bases, with 8 bases sitting between them. The CDR3 is 12 residues long. The CDR3 region is CASSLDREPLHF. Written as DNA, the CDR3 is TGCGCCAGCAGCTTGGATCGGGAGCCCCTCCACTTT.

This clonotype was seen many times. At one of its ends the junction is not consistent with the germline gene, which may arise from a read error. The chain carries TRBV12-3 or TRBV12-4 and TRBJ2-7; no firm D call. The CDR3 has 14 residues. CDR3 bases: TGTGCCAGCAGTTTATGGGGTACCTCCAACGAGCAGTACTTC. It translates to CASSLWGTSNEQYF.

This clonotype was found many times. The V gene is TRBV5-1, the J gene TRBJ2-3; 10 positions match TRBD2. Germline V CDR1 and CDR2: SGHRS, YFSETQ. The CDR3 sequence is 16 residues long. Trimming removed 4 bases from V and 5 bases from J; junction bases left unmatched: 10. CDR3 DNA sequence: TGCGCCAGCAGCGGACAAGCGGGGGGGCCAATAGATACGCAGTATTTT. It is translated as CASSGQAGGPIDTQYF.

The rearrangement uses TRBV5-4 and TRBJ2-1; the D gene could be TRBD1 or TRBD2 (7 bases each). Germline CDR1 is SGHNT and CDR2 is YYREEE (reference sequence). V dropped 4 bases and J dropped 4 bases, with 12 bases sitting between them. This CDR3 region has 14 residues. The CDR3 DNA is TGTGCCAGCAGCGCTCAGGGGGGGTACAATGAGCAGTTCTTC. Translation: CASSAQGGYNEQFF.

The rearrangement links TRBV7-9 to TRBJ1-6; D may be TRBD1 (5 bases). Trimming cost V 4 bases and J 6 bases, with 10 bases left between them. The CDR3 covers 14 residues. Germline loops: CDR1 SEHNR, CDR2 FQNEAQ (reference sequence). For the CDR3, the DNA is TGTGCCAGCAGCTCGTGGACACCTAATTCACCCCTCCACTTT. Protein product: CASSSWTPNSPLHF.

The table lists this clonotype with many counts. This chain uses TRBV5-1 with TRBJ2-1; D tentatively fits TRBD1 or TRBD2 (6 bases each). The germline CDR1 and CDR2 sequences are SGHRS and YFSETQ. There are 14 residues in the CDR3. Trimming stripped 0 bases from V and 7 bases from J, with 11 bases between. DNA for the CDR3: TGCGCCAGCAGCTTGGGTGGGGGGCAGAATGAGCAGTTCTTC. This encodes CASSLGGGQNEQFF. Combining the CDR3 with reference TRBV5-1 and TRBJ2-1 gives the whole variable domain KAGVTQTPRYLIKTRGQQVTLSCSPISGHRSVSWYQQTPGQGLQFLFEYFSETQRNKGNFPGRFSGRQFSNSRSEMNVSTLELGDSALYLCASSLGGGQNEQFFGPGTRLTVL.

The chain employs TRBV7-2 and TRBJ1-1; TRBD1 matches 8 bases. This CDR3 is built from 13 residues. Germline values: CDR1 SGHTA, CDR2 FQGNSA. Trimming took 4 bases from V and 7 from J; bases not matched to a gene: 5. This CDR3 reads CASSSGTGLEAFF. The DNA for the CDR3 is TGTGCCAGCAGCTCCGGGACAGGCCTTGAAGCTTTCTTT.

This clonotype has a count of ten or more. The genes are TRBV11-2 and TRBJ2-1, with D unresolved. The CDR3 is 12 amino acids. CDR1 and CDR2 from the germline V gene are SGHAT and FQNNGV. V lost 3 bases to trimming and J lost 9 bases, with 9 bases between them. The CDR3 sequence is CASSFARSEQFF. Written as DNA, the CDR3 is TGTGCCAGCAGCTTTGCGAGAAGTGAGCAGTTCTTC.

V is TRBV5-1 and J is TRBJ2-7; 12 bases match TRBD1. The CDR3 is made up of 15 amino acids. V trimming: 4 bases; J trimming: 10 bases; junction bases outside the gene matches: 12. Germline CDR1 reads SGHRS; CDR2 reads YFSETQ. The CDR3 region has the DNA TGCGCCAGCAGCCCGGGGCCCGGGACAGGGGGCGACCAGTACTTC. Its protein product is CASSPGPGTGGDQYF.

A note on this clonotype: Just one base apart from a much larger clone, this may be a read error. This sequence joins TRBV5-5 and TRBJ2-3, with D possibly matching TRBD2 (5 bases). The germline gives CDR1 SGHKS, CDR2 YYEKEE (reference sequence). CDR3 length: 16 residues. V was clipped by 4 bases and J by 2 bases, with 17 bases between them. For the CDR3, the DNA is TGTGCCAGCAGCCCCCTGACGGGATCCCCCACAGATACGCAGTATTTT. This sequence encodes CASSPLTGSPTDTQYF.

This clonotype was detected many times. This sequence joins TRBV7-8 and TRBJ2-5; 8 nucleotides line up with TRBD2. The V segment lost 2 bases and the J segment 1 base; nucleotides outside the gene matches: 6. This CDR3 comprises 16 residues. Looked up from germline, CDR1 is SGHVS and CDR2 is FQNEAQ. The CDR3 DNA reads TGTGCCAGCAGCTTATCAACGGGGGGGTTCCAAGAGACCCAGTACTTC. It yields the protein CASSLSTGGFQETQYF. Using reference TRBV7-8 and TRBJ2-5 for the parts outside the CDR3, the full variable domain is GAGVSQSPRYKVAKRGQDVALRCDPISGHVSLFWYQQALGQGPEFLTYFQNEAQLDKSGLPSDRFFAERPEGSVSTLKIQRTQQEDSAVYLCASSLSTGGFQETQYFGPGTRLLVL.

The CDR3 nucleotides read TGTGCCAGCAGCTTAACAACTAGTAGTAGCACCGGGGAGCTGTTTTTT. Encoded protein: CASSLTTSSSTGELFF. The chain uses TRBV7-3 and TRBJ2-2; a weak D match, TRBD2 (5 bases). Germline V gene data show CDR1 as SGHTA and CDR2 as FQGTGA. V lost 0 bases and J 4 bases, leaving 12 bases between the germline ends. The CDR3 covers 16 residues.

This clonotype was recorded at least ten times. The chain links TRBV10-3 to TRBJ2-1; TRBD2 might be the D (5 bases). Trimming took off 4 bases at V and 7 bases at J, with 14 bases between the two ends. Germline V lookup: CDR1 ENHRY, CDR2 SYGVKD. This CDR3 has 14 residues. The chain's CDR3 is CAISVKGTGNEQFF. The CDR3 bases are TGTGCCATCAGTGTAAAGGGAACGGGGAATGAGCAGTTCTTC.

This clonotype was seen more than once but under ten times. This rearrangement joins TRBV10-3 to TRBJ2-4, with 8 bases that match TRBD1. The CDR3 is 15 amino acids. J was trimmed by 10 bases and V by 0 bases; bases with no gene match: 8. Germline V gives CDR1 ENHRY, CDR2 SYGVKD. For the CDR3, the DNA is TGTGCCATCAGTGAGTCCGGGACAGGCATGAGGATTCAGTACTTC. This encodes CAISESGTGMRIQYF.